The source of this T cell receptor (beta chain) is a study of beta chain features in type 1 diabetes. The CDR3 is 14 residues long. The V segment lost 4 bases and the J segment 2 bases; nucleotides outside the gene matches: 4. Germline CDR1 reads SGHRS; CDR2 reads YFSETQ. To note about this clone: The identical CDR3 is also encoded by other nucleotide sequences in the sample.

The whole isolated RNA underwent reverse transcription, so sequencing captured expressed TCRB transcripts. TCRdb keeps only in-frame clones here, not all; method: immunoSEQ multiplex PCR. The sample holds fewer than 550,000 clones, roughly 11% seen once. Input material: naive CD4+ T cells from blood. The rearrangement uses TRBV5-1 and TRBJ2-3; 7 nucleotides agree with TRBD1. This TCR was sampled from a woman aged 18-30 years in good health. The CDR3 loop is CASSLGQTTDTQYF. CDR3 nucleotide sequence: TGCGCCAGCAGCCTGGGACAGACCACAGATACGCAGTATTTT.